This TCR beta chain was sequenced for a study of vaccination effects on CD4 cells after COVID-19. For the study at large: Cultures used roughly 1.8 million PBMC per well, approximately 10 IU/ml IL-2 and approximately 10 ug/ml peptides.

CD4+ T cells were isolated after nine to ten days of culture. The repertoire was sequenced with immunoSEQ multiplex PCR; TCRdb's copy has only in-frame clones and lacks some. Of approximately 31,000 clones listed, 70% are singletons. V was shortened by 6 bases and J by 6 bases, with 11 bases between the two germline ends. The CDR3 loop spans 12 amino acids. Germline-derived CDR1 and CDR2 are MNHEY and SMNVEV (reference sequence). A remark on this clone: Its antigen is still unknown.

This sample comprised CD4+ T cells from PBMCs cultured without peptide, obtained before COVID-19 vaccination. The receptor was derived from a human donor who received a COVID-19 vaccine. J is TRBJ1-1 and V is TRBV27, with D uncertain. CDR3 sequence: CASRRKGAEAFF. CDR3 bases: TGTGCCAGCAGGCGAAAAGGAGCTGAAGCTTTCTTT.